This T cell receptor beta chain derives from a study of Ad26.COV2.S vaccination and SARS-CoV-2 variants. Study as a whole: Donor was one of the participants in the Ad26.COV2.S arm of the COV1001 trial. Study-wide results and limits: While placebo recipients had lower spike-specific TCR breadth, vaccine recipients had more. There was a possibility that the TCR breadth and depth analyses underestimated total T cell responses. There was reportedly substantial breadth in spike-specific CD8+ and CD4+ T cell responses after vaccination.

For this clone: What it binds is unknown.

As to treatment: 15 to 20 received Ad26.COV2.S at low or high dose, single or two shots; 5 received placebo; per-sample allocation not given. Samples were taken on day 63 after the first vaccine or placebo injection. Germline CDR1 reads MDHEN; CDR2 reads SYDVKM. The germline V and J ends were trimmed by 4 bases and 4 bases, with 20 bases remaining between them. The CDR3 has 18 amino acids. Measured with immunoSEQ multiplex PCR; TCRdb has only the in-frame clones, and not every one. The sample contains 300,000 to 400,000 clones, around 90% of which appear only once. The TCR originated in a person aged 18-65 years who received the Ad26.COV2.S COVID-19 vaccine or a placebo. The sample was peripheral blood, taken in a trial of Ad26.COV2.S vaccine versus placebo. The V call is TRBV28, the J call TRBJ1-6, with D possibly TRBD1 on 5 matching bases. The chain's CDR3 is CASSSSDIDSPYNSPLHF. DNA for the CDR3: TGTGCCAGCAGTTCCTCCGACATAGACAGTCCTTATAATTCACCCCTCCACTTT.